The 29 T cell receptor beta chains listed next were all sequenced from one sample in a study of blood T cell repertoires in COVID-19. Some clones are missing from TCRdb's copy, which holds only in-frame ones; the method was immunoSEQ multiplex PCR. The sample shows about 70,000 clones, 80% of them seen only once. Sequenced material: peripheral blood. Every receptor here comes from a man in his 70s who had recovered from COVID-19.

J is TRBJ2-1 and V is TRBV5-1; no reliable D call. The germline V gene has CDR1 SGHRS and CDR2 YFSETQ. This CDR3 has 14 residues. V was pared by 0 bases and J by 2 bases, with 6 bases between. DNA for the CDR3: TGCGCCAGCAGCTTGGGGCAGGCCTACAATGAGCAGTTCTTC. Amino acid sequence: CASSLGQAYNEQFF.

The chain combines TRBV6-5 with TRBJ1-4; no clear D gene. Germline CDR1 is MNHEY and CDR2 is SVGAGI. The CDR3 loop spans 13 amino acids. Trimming removed 7 bases at V and 2 bases at J, with 8 bases between. The CDR3 loop reads CASMEGTNEKLFF. CDR3 in DNA: TGTGCCAGCATGGAGGGCACTAATGAAAAACTGTTTTTT.

The chain employs TRBV18 and TRBJ2-7; D call uncertain. The V gene's germline CDR1 is KGHSH and CDR2 LQKENI. The CDR3 runs 13 residues. The ends were cut back, 3 bases at V and 0 bases at J, with 6 bases in the middle. This CDR3 is CASSPNYSYEQYF. The CDR3, as DNA: TGTGCCAGCTCACCTAACTACTCCTACGAGCAGTACTTC.

The chain carries TRBV11-3 and TRBJ2-7, with TRBD2 as a possible D gene (5 bases). V lost 4 bases and J lost 0, with 16 bases in between. The CDR3 consists of 16 residues. Per the germline V gene, CDR1 is SGHNT and CDR2 is YENEEA. CDR3 protein: CASSSHLTGNSYEQYF. CDR3 nucleotide sequence: TGTGCCAGCAGCTCCCACCTAACCGGGAACTCCTACGAGCAGTACTTC. Variable domain in full (rest from reference TRBV11-3 and TRBJ2-7): EAGVVQSPRYKIIEKKQPVAFWCNPISGHNTLYWYLQNLGQGPELLIRYENEEAVDDSQLPKDRFSAERLKGVDSTLKIQPAELGDSAVYLCASSSHLTGNSYEQYFGPGTRLTVT.

CDR3: CSASDARSGGYEQYF. The CDR3, as DNA: TGCAGTGCTAGTGACGCTCGGAGCGGGGGGTACGAGCAGTACTTC. The chain has TRBV20-1 and TRBJ2-7, with TRBD2 matching over 9 bases. The V gene's germline CDR1 is DFQATT and CDR2 SNEGSKA (reference sequence). Trimming took 3 bases from V and 4 from J; bases not matched to a gene: 10. CDR3 length: 15 residues.

The J gene is TRBJ2-6, the V gene TRBV6-5; D unclear. Trimming took 8 bases from V and 0 from J, leaving 5 bases between them. Germline V gene sequence: CDR1 MNHEY, CDR2 SVGAGI. The CDR3 spans 13 residues. The CDR3 reads CASQASGANVLTF. The CDR3, as DNA: TGTGCCAGCCAAGCCTCTGGGGCCAACGTCCTGACTTTC.

The V call is TRBV7-7, the J call TRBJ2-3; 9 nucleotides line up with TRBD2. Unmatched junction bases numbered 11, after V lost 5 bases and J lost 8 bases. There are 15 residues in the CDR3. Germline V CDR1 and CDR2: SSHAT, FNYEAQ (reference sequence). The CDR3 spells CASSPEAGGPGTQYF. The DNA for the CDR3 is TGTGCCAGCAGCCCAGAGGCGGGGGGGCCGGGTACGCAGTATTTT. Complete variable domain (other parts from reference TRBV7-7 and TRBJ2-3): GAGVSQSPRYKVTKRGQDVTLRCDPISSHATLYWYQQALGQGPEFLTYFNYEAQPDKSGLPSDRFSAERPEGSISTLTIQRTEQRDSAMYRCASSPEAGGPGTQYFGPGTRLTVL.

The chain carries TRBV5-6 and TRBJ1-1, with D hard to call. With 3 bases removed from V and 11 bases from J, the gap between germline ends came to 14 bases. The germline V gene encodes CDR1 SGHDT and CDR2 YYEEEE. This CDR3 contains 12 residues. The CDR3 loop reads CASSSGKIQAFF. The CDR3 coding sequence is TGTGCCAGCAGCTCGGGAAAAATTCAGGCTTTCTTT.

V is TRBV28 and J is TRBJ1-2, with a weak D call TRBD1 (5 bases). CDR1 is MDHEN and CDR2 is SYDVKM in the germline V gene. There are 14 residues in the CDR3. The V end was cut by 6 bases, the J end by 4 bases, with 15 bases between. For the CDR3, the DNA is TGTGCCAGCAGACCCACCGGGACTCTCTATGGCTACACCTTC. Protein sequence: CASRPTGTLYGYTF.

The rearrangement joins TRBV6-4 to TRBJ2-3, with TRBD1 identical over 8 bases. The CDR3 extends over 14 amino acids. Germline loops: CDR1 MRHNA, CDR2 SNTAGT. V gave up 5 bases and J gave up 3 bases; unmatched junction bases: 4. CDR3 protein: CASSLRTGTDTQYF. The CDR3 DNA is TGTGCCAGCAGTCTAAGGACAGGGACAGATACGCAGTATTTT.

The V call is TRBV11-3, the J call TRBJ2-1; 10 bases map to TRBD2. The ends lost 5 bases at V and 9 bases at J; junction bases unmatched: 13. The CDR3 length is 16 residues. The germline V gene encodes CDR1 SGHNT and CDR2 YENEEA. The chain's CDR3 is CASSGPGTSELGEQFF. Here the CDR3 DNA reads TGTGCCAGCAGCGGGCCCGGGACTAGCGAGTTGGGTGAGCAGTTCTTC.

The CDR3 loop is CASSPPGLAGVIDTQYF. CDR3 DNA sequence: TGTGCCAGCTCACCGCCGGGACTAGCGGGAGTCATAGATACGCAGTATTTT. This chain connects TRBV18 to TRBJ2-3; 14 positions match TRBD2. CDR1 is KGHSH and CDR2 is LQKENI in the germline V gene. CDR3 length: 17 residues. The J segment lost 5 bases and the V segment lost 3 bases, leaving 7 bases of the junction unmatched.

This clone has a single count. This sequence joins TRBV30 and TRBJ2-3; weak D call: TRBD2 (5 bases). The V end lost 1 base, the J end lost 2 bases, and 7 bases lay between the germline ends. CDR3 size: 13 residues. Germline V gene data show CDR1 as GTSNPN and CDR2 as SVGIG (reference sequence). The CDR3 DNA reads as TGTGCCTGGAGTGAGCTAGCCACAGATACGCAGTATTTT. It translates to CAWSELATDTQYF.

V gene TRBV10-3 combines with J gene TRBJ2-7; possible D gene TRBD2, 6 bases. This CDR3 has 15 amino acids. Germline loops: CDR1 ENHRY, CDR2 SYGVKD. The germline V and J ends were trimmed by 2 bases and 1 base, with 12 bases remaining between them. The CDR3 here is CAISEQAGASYEQYF. The DNA for the CDR3 is TGTGCCATCAGTGAGCAAGCGGGTGCATCCTACGAGCAGTACTTC.

This clone was detected a few times. The chain uses TRBV4-2 and TRBJ1-3, with D unresolved. Germline CDR1 is LGHNA and CDR2 is YNFKEQ. The ends were cut back, 0 bases at V and 11 bases at J, with 8 bases in the middle. This CDR3 has 12 residues. The CDR3 here is CASSQDFPAIYF. The CDR3 DNA reads as TGTGCCAGCAGCCAAGATTTTCCGGCCATATATTTT.

The chain couples TRBV7-2 to TRBJ1-1; 7 positions agree with TRBD1. V was clipped by 3 bases and J by 0 bases; unmatched bases: 1. In germline, CDR1 is SGHTA, CDR2 FQGNSA. The CDR3 has 14 amino acids. Here the CDR3 reads CASSFTGVNTEAFF. The CDR3 DNA reads as TGTGCCAGCAGCTTTACAGGGGTGAACACTGAAGCTTTCTTT.

This clone came up once. This chain's CDR3 is CASSMGGSYNEQFF. DNA for the CDR3: TGTGCCAGTAGTATGGGGGGCTCCTACAATGAGCAGTTCTTC. V is TRBV19 and J is TRBJ2-1; weak D call: TRBD2 (6 bases). The V gene lost 3 bases and the J gene lost 0 bases, with 6 bases spanning the gap. Germline CDR1 LNHDA, CDR2 SQIVND (reference sequence). The CDR3 loop spans 14 amino acids.

This chain joins TRBV11-2 and TRBJ2-2, with 7 nucleotides matching TRBD1. Germline assignment: CDR1 SGHAT and CDR2 FQNNGV. CDR3 length equals 15 residues. Losses at the gene ends were 3 bases for V and 7 bases for J; bases not matched to a gene: 8. The CDR3 spells CASSFPDRAGGELFF. CDR3 DNA sequence: TGTGCCAGCAGCTTCCCCGACAGGGCCGGCGGGGAGCTGTTTTTT.

The chain's CDR3 is CASSLMGQTNQPQHF. The CDR3 DNA is TGTGCCAGCAGCTTAATGGGACAGACCAATCAGCCCCAGCATTTT. The rearrangement joins TRBV7-2 to TRBJ1-5; TRBD1 agrees at 7 bases. J lost 3 bases, V lost 2 bases, and 4 bases had no gene match. Per germline, CDR1 SGHTA and CDR2 FQGNSA. CDR3 length: 15 amino acids.

The rearrangement links TRBV30 to TRBJ1-2, with D possibly matching TRBD1 (5 bases). The CDR3 consists of 11 residues. V lost 4 bases and J 7 bases, leaving 10 bases between the germline ends. CDR1 and CDR2 from the germline V gene are GTSNPN and SVGIG (reference sequence). The chain's CDR3 is CAWIGGGGYTF. CDR3 nucleotides: TGTGCCTGGATCGGGGGGGGTGGCTACACCTTC.

This clone was seen once. The chain carries TRBV5-8 and TRBJ1-1; 7 bases match TRBD1. CDR1 is SGHTS and CDR2 is YDEGEE in the germline V gene. V was pared by 4 bases and J by 10 bases, with 16 bases of the junction left unmatched. This CDR3 comprises 15 residues. CDR3 loop: CASSPRTGARGVAFF. The CDR3 DNA reads TGTGCCAGCAGCCCCCGGACAGGAGCCAGGGGGGTAGCTTTCTTT.

As concerns this clone: Other DNA sequences in this sample translate to the same CDR3. V gene TRBV7-2 combines with J gene TRBJ1-5; D remains unclear. V was trimmed by 1 base and J by 2 bases, leaving 9 bases between them. The CDR3 sequence is 15 residues long. CDR1 is SGHTA and CDR2 is FQGNSA in the germline V gene. The CDR3 spells CASSLVGQGNQPQHF. The CDR3 DNA sequence: TGTGCCAGCAGCTTAGTGGGTCAGGGCAATCAGCCCCAGCATTTT.

In this sample, this clone turned up once. The chain uses TRBV28 and TRBJ2-5, with 7 bases aligning to TRBD1. Germline V gene lookup returns CDR1 MDHEN and CDR2 SYDVKM. V was pared by 2 bases and J by 5 bases, with 8 bases of the junction left unmatched. CDR3 length: 15 residues. This CDR3 reads CASSLPFGGQETQYF. The CDR3 DNA reads TGTGCCAGCAGTTTACCGTTTGGGGGACAGGAGACCCAGTACTTC.

The V call is TRBV7-9, the J call TRBJ2-7; no definite D call. Germline CDR1 and CDR2: SEHNR and FQNEAQ (reference sequence). The CDR3 length is 16 residues. The ends were cut back, 3 bases at V and 2 bases at J, with 17 bases in the middle. The CDR3 is CASSLPGITFAYEQYF. The CDR3 DNA follows: TGTGCCAGCAGCTTGCCGGGTATTACTTTCGCCTACGAGCAGTACTTC.

Written as DNA, the CDR3 is TGTGCCAGTAGTAGAGACAGGGACTTTGGAAACACCATATATTTT. Its protein is CASSRDRDFGNTIYF. This sequence joins TRBV19 and TRBJ1-3; the match to TRBD1 covers 7 bases. There are 15 residues in the CDR3. Germline lookup yields CDR1 LNHDA and CDR2 SQIVND (reference sequence). J gave up 3 bases and V 4 bases, and 6 bases lay outside the gene matches.

In this sample, this clone turned up a few times. V and J are TRBV28 and TRBJ2-7; 10 bases are shared with TRBD1. Per germline, CDR1 MDHEN and CDR2 SYDVKM. With V trimmed by 2 bases and J by 3 bases, 7 bases remained unmatched. The CDR3 totals 16 residues. CDR3 region: CASSLTVGQGIYEQYF. As DNA, the CDR3 is TGTGCCAGCAGTTTAACAGTGGGACAGGGGATCTACGAGCAGTACTTC.

The gene calls are TRBV2 and TRBJ1-2, with D tentatively TRBD1 (5 bases). Germline CDR1 reads SNHLY; CDR2 reads FYNNEI. V lost 0 bases and J lost 4, with 9 bases in between. CDR3 length: 14 residues. CDR3 region: CASSEAQGLYGYTF. The CDR3 DNA sequence: TGTGCCAGCAGTGAAGCTCAGGGTCTCTATGGCTACACCTTC.

This sequence joins TRBV3-1 (or the pseudogene TRBV3-2) and TRBJ2-3; perhaps TRBD2 as D (7 bases). Trimming cost V 2 bases and J 4 bases, with 16 bases left between them. CDR3 length: 16 residues. Germline CDR1 and CDR2: LGHDT and YNNKEL (reference sequence). The CDR3 DNA reads as TGTGCCAGCAGCCAAAGACGCGGGGGCTATTCAGATACGCAGTATTTT. Its protein is CASSQRRGGYSDTQYF.

The count of this clone is one. The V gene is TRBV7-3, the J gene TRBJ2-3; perhaps TRBD2 as D (7 bases). CDR1 is SGHTA, CDR2 FQGTGA, per germline. CDR3 size: 17 residues. The V end was cut by 4 bases, the J end by 3 bases, with 20 bases between. This CDR3 is CASSSRGGGAETDTQYF. The DNA of the CDR3 is TGTGCCAGCAGCTCCCGTGGGGGGGGCGCCGAAACAGATACGCAGTATTTT. The full variable domain, rest sourced from reference TRBV7-3 and TRBJ2-3, is GAGVSQTPSNKVTEKGKYVELRCDPISGHTALYWYRQSLGQGPEFLIYFQGTGAADDSGLPNDRFFAVRPEGSVSTLKIQRTERGDSAVYLCASSSRGGGAETDTQYFGPGTRLTVL.